This TCR beta chain comes out of a study of cytomegalovirus exposure and HLA in healthy donors. Trimming pared 6 bases from V and 4 bases from J, leaving 10 bases between. Germline-derived CDR1 and CDR2 are MNHNS and SASEGT. CDR3 length equals 14 residues. PCR involved 60 Vbeta and 13 Jbeta primers. Sequenced by immunoSEQ multiplex PCR; TCRdb stores in-frame clones only, minus some. Of about 160,000 clones listed, approximately 80% are singletons. The specimen was PBMCs. This clonotype originated in a man aged 18-30 years in good health and CMV-seronegative. V is TRBV6-1 and J is TRBJ2-6, with D possibly matching TRBD2 (6 bases). This CDR3 reads CASREGAGANVLTF. The CDR3 bases are TGTGCCAGCAGGGAGGGTGCGGGGGCCAACGTCCTGACTTTC.